This T cell receptor beta chain originates from a study of cytomegalovirus exposure and HLA in healthy donors. Findings of the study overall: CMV antigen specificity of a few CMV-associated chains was confirmed in vitro. Later on, an analysis showed TCR association rates differing by HLA locus, with DRB1 the most and HLA-C the fewest. Researchers reported from a later analysis that most CMV-associated TCR beta chains appeared HLA-restricted.

Concerning this clone: Its antigen is undetermined.

Primers included in the PCR were 60 Vbeta and 13 Jbeta primers. Sequenced by immunoSEQ multiplex PCR; TCRdb stores in-frame clones only, minus some. The data show 170,000 or so clones, with around 75% seen just once and over 2.5% held by the top ten. Specimen: PBMCs. This clonotype originated in a male donor in good health and CMV-seronegative.

Here the CDR3 DNA reads TGCAGCGTTGATGTCGTCGGGGGGAATGAGCAGTTCTTC. This encodes CSVDVVGGNEQFF. The chain recombines TRBV29-1 with TRBJ2-1; TRBD2 agrees at 7 bases. J lost 7 bases, V lost 3 bases, and 6 bases had no gene match. This CDR3 contains 13 residues. Germline CDR1 is SQVTM and CDR2 is ANQGSEA.